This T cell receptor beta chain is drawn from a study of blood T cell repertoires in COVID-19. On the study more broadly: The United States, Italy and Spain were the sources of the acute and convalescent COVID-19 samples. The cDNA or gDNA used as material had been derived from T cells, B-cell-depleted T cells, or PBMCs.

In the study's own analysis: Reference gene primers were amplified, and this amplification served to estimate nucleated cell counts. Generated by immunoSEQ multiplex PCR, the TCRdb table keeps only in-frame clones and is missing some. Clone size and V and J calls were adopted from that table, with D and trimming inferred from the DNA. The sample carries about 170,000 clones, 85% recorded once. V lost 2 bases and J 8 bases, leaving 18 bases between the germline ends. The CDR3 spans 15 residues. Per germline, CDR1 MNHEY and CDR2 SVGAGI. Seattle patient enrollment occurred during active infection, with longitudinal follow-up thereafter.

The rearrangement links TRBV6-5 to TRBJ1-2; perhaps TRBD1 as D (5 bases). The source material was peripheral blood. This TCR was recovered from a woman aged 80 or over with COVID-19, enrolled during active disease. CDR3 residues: CASSYLEDRGRGYTF. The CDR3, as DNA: TGTGCCAGCAGTTACCTTGAGGATAGGGGCCGCGGCTACACCTTC.